A selection of T cell receptor beta chains follows, all from one sample in a study of cytomegalovirus exposure and HLA in healthy donors. Clones were sequenced by immunoSEQ multiplex PCR, and TCRdb holds only the in-frame ones, with some missing. The table shows more than 95,000 clones, with around 86% occurring only once. Sequencing was carried out using PBMCs. The receptors derive from a woman aged 25 to 39 in good health and CMV-seronegative. Each CDR3 is given without its conserved first and last residue.

TRBJ2-2 TRBV14 ASSQAQGNTGELF
TRBJ1-2 TRBV30 AWRGLNYGYT
TRBJ2-3 TRBV19 ASSPLGTGGGDTQY
TRBJ2-1 TRBV30 AWMEGLAGDRSSYNEQF
TRBJ2-3 TRBV10-3 AISEGLARDTQY
TRBJ2-7 TRBV6-5 ASSAGTSWSYEQY
TRBJ2-7 TRBV11-2 ASSFMDRAYEQH
TRBJ1-5 TRBV19 ATQTGQGWQPQH
TRBJ1-2 TRBV19 ASRIGDRGYT
TRBJ2-5 TRBV5-1 ASFLGGASQETQY
TRBJ2-5 TRBV27 ASRGLAGEIFGTQY
TRBJ2-5 TRBV10-3 AITRDIQETQY
TRBJ2-3 TRBV28 ASSSGAGSTDTQY
TRBJ2-7 TRBV6-6 ASSYPGIDYEQY
TRBJ2-1 TRBV5-1 ASSTGLAGGSSYNEQF
TRBJ2-5 TRBV7-2 ASSSGSEETQY
TRBJ2-2 TRBV9 ASSVGLGGLTGELF
TRBJ2-3 TRBV5-1 ASSLGGTGFTDTQY
TRBJ2-7 TRBV19 ASSIAGGGVYEQY
TRBJ1-3 TRBV19 ASMPQGSGNTIY
TRBJ2-7 TRBV6-1 ASSELAGARRY
TRBJ2-3 TRBV14 ASSPREWEVADTQY
TRBJ2-1 TRBV25-1 ASSKLGQPGRYNEQF
TRBJ2-7 TRBV27 ASSTGQPYEQY
TRBJ1-1 TRBV6-5 ASRGQFVTEAF
TRBJ2-5 TRBV7-2 ASSSVGETQY
TRBJ2-7 TRBV5-4 ASSLPSGGPLEQY
TRBJ1-2 TRBV6-1 ASSEGQGEDGYT
TRBJ2-1 TRBV28 ASSPGTAVWEQF
TRBJ2-1 TRBV7-2 ASSSIRDWGYNEQF
TRBJ2-3 TRBV5-1 ASSTSLAATDTQY
TRBJ1-1 TRBV27 ASSLGAGPMNTEAF
TRBJ1-2 TRBV4-1 ASSQEGRDSYGYT
TRBJ1-2 TRBV25-1 ASSFSGFGYT
TRBJ1-1 TRBV7-3 ASSLRRGTEAF
TRBJ2-3 TRBV7-8 ASSLAPGQAVSRTDTQY
TRBJ1-2 TRBV28 ASSQKDRAGYT
TRBJ2-7 TRBV27 ASRRTGSLDEQY
TRBJ2-5 TRBV15 ATRTDRGGTVPTQETQY
TRBJ1-6 TRBV14 ASSQVGHSPLH
TRBJ2-6 TRBV27 ASSLSIMTGVTGANVLT
TRBJ2-2 TRBV5-4 ASRPGGSTGELF
TRBJ2-7 TRBV10-2 ASGEGYEQY
TRBJ1-2 TRBV10-3 AISTTGGGGYT
TRBJ2-2 TRBV6-4 ASSEFGGTNTGELF
TRBJ1-1 TRBV10-2 ASSERSNFGAF
TRBJ2-1 TRBV7-9 ASSLGTHSSYNEQF
TRBJ2-1 TRBV13 ASSQFPGGYNEQF
TRBJ1-2 TRBV28 ASSLITKGVLNYGYT
TRBJ1-2 TRBV11-2 ASSLGDRGRDGYT
TRBJ1-2 TRBV6-1 ASSEGRGDGYT
TRBJ1-1 TRBV28 ASSVQGVTEAF
TRBJ2-5 TRBV28 ASSLKGRTQY
TRBJ2-7 TRBV9 ASSVAQGGYEQY
TRBJ2-5 TRBV7-9 ASSPGDRAQETQY
TRBJ1-1 TRBV6-1 ASSLDRAGEAF
TRBJ2-5 TRBV7-9 ALEAETQY
TRBJ2-7 TRBV7-6 ASSYRGTSGNLGPYEQY